The sequence of this TCR beta chain was determined in a study of vaccination and CD4 T cells after COVID-19. About the research overall: Post-vaccination specimens were collected at a median of about 70 days following dose two (range 14 to 241). Control cultures, each given a CEFX pool, an HIV-1 Nef pool, or no peptide, were included. Overall study results and limits: A nonsignificant median increase from 21 to 38 SARS-CoV-2-reactive clonotypes was observed.

Comments on this clonotype: What it binds is not known.

The V gene lost 3 bases and the J gene lost 1 base, with 8 bases spanning the gap. CDR1 DFQATT and CDR2 SNEGSKA come from the germline V gene (reference sequence). This CDR3 comprises 13 residues. The Oncomine TCR Beta short-read assay was what sequenced the DNA obtained from cultured CD4+ T cells. MiXCR, applied by TCRdb to the PCR reads, yields one record per CDR3 protein. Among fewer than 9,500 distinct CDR3 sequences listed, about half were seen once. Treatment given: roughly 11-day PBMC culture with coronavirus spike peptide pools or control peptides (ViraFEST assay). This sequence joins TRBV20-1 and TRBJ2-3, with D unresolved. The sequenced material came from CD4+ T cells from blood, cultured in vitro. The TCR originated in a human donor who had recovered from COVID-19. In DNA, the CDR3 is TGCAGTGCTAGGTTTTCCGGCACAGATACGCAGTATTTT. As protein: CSARFSGTDTQYF.